The source of this T cell receptor (beta chain) is a study of blood T cell repertoires in COVID-19. Authors' processing steps: The assay estimated nucleated cells by amplifying reference gene primers. The table came from immunoSEQ multiplex PCR; TCRdb's copy has only in-frame clones and leaves some out. V and J calls and clone size come straight from that table; D and trimming were deduced from the DNA. The sample has fewer than 60,000 clones, around four fifths seen once; the top ten hold 25% to 40%. This clone was detected once. This sequence originates from a man between 60 and 70 years old with COVID-19, enrolled during active disease. Sequencing used peripheral blood.

This CDR3 reads CSVELLGAPNEKLFF. CDR3 nucleotide sequence: TGCAGCGTTGAATTGTTGGGGGCCCCTAATGAAAAACTGTTTTTT. The V and J genes are TRBV29-1 and TRBJ1-4; tentatively, D is TRBD1 (6 bases). Trimming cost V 2 bases and J 3 bases, with 13 bases left between them. CDR3 length: 15 residues. CDR1 SQVTM and CDR2 ANQGSEA come from the germline V gene.